The present T cell receptor beta chain was sequenced within a study of a mutant IDH1 vaccine in newly diagnosed glioma. Study summary: Vaccine administration was initiated 4-6 weeks following radiotherapy alone, or with temozolomide cycles. Visit V13 took place at week 47, and visit V12 happened at week 35.

The time point is: week 47, end of study. In the vaccine, a single dose held 300 ug of the mutant IDH1 20-mer peptide, along with topical imiquimod. Patients, over weeks 1, 3, 5, 7, 11, 15, 19 and 23, received a total of eight vaccinations. Patients carried new grade 3 or 4 IDH1-mutant astrocytomas lacking nuclear ATRX. The CDR3 runs to 12 residues. CDR1 is SGHKS and CDR2 is YYEKEE in the germline V gene (reference sequence). V dropped 4 bases and J dropped 7 bases, with 11 bases sitting between them. Libraries were prepared by immunoSEQ multiplex PCR; TCRdb keeps only in-frame clonotypes and omits some of them. This sample has 40,000 or so clones, with roughly 82% found just once. Comments on this clone: Antigen specificity is unknown.

The sample in question was PBMCs, obtained from a glioma patient whose treatment included an IDH1 peptide vaccine. The sequence derives from a man in his late teens or twenties with glioma. Some clones in this sample may be carry-over from other donors' samples. This rearrangement joins TRBV5-5 to TRBJ1-1; no clear D. The CDR3 loop is CASSLAGSEAFF. For the CDR3, the DNA is TGTGCCAGCAGCCTAGCGGGCAGTGAAGCTTTCTTT. Full variable domain (outside the CDR3, taken from reference TRBV5-5 and TRBJ1-1): DAGVTQSPTHLIKTRGQQVTLRCSPISGHKSVSWYQQVLGQGPQFIFQYYEKEERGRGNFPDRFSARQFPNYSSELNVNALLLGDSALYLCASSLAGSEAFFGQGTRLTVV.